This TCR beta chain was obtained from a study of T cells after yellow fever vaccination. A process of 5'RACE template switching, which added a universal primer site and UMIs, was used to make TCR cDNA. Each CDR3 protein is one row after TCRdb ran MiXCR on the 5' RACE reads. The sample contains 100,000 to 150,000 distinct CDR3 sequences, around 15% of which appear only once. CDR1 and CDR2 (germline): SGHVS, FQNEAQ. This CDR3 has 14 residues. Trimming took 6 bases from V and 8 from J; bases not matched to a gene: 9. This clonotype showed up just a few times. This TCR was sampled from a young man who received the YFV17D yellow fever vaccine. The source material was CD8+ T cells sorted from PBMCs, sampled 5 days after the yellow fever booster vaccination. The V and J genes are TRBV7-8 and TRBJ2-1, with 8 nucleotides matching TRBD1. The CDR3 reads CASRWTGWPHEQFF. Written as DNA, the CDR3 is TGTGCCAGCAGGTGGACAGGGTGGCCCCATGAGCAGTTCTTC.